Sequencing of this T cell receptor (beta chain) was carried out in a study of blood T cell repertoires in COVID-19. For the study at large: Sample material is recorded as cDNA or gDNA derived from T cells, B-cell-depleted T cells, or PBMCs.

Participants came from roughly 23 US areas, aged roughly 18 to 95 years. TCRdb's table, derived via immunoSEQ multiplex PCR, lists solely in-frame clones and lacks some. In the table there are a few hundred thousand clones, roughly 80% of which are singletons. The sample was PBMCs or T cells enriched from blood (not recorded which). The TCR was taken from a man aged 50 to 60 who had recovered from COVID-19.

This chain's CDR3 is CASSFPAGGLSSYEQYF. In nucleotides, the CDR3 is TGTGCCAGCAGTTTCCCAGCGGGAGGGCTAAGCTCCTACGAGCAGTACTTC. The chain recombines TRBV28 with TRBJ2-7; 10 nucleotides agree with TRBD2. The germline V gene encodes CDR1 MDHEN and CDR2 SYDVKM. The CDR3 consists of 17 residues. Trimming took 3 bases from V and 0 from J; bases not matched to a gene: 8.